This is a list of T cell receptor beta chains from one sample in a study of multiple sclerosis patients with progressive multifocal leukoencephalopathy. The table came from immunoSEQ multiplex PCR; TCRdb's copy has only in-frame clones and leaves some out. This table has approximately 27,000 clones, 85% to 90% appearing once. The input for sequencing was PBMCs, taken from a patient treated with natalizumab. The origin of the receptors is a woman in her twenties or thirties with progressive multifocal leukoencephalopathy. Each CDR3 is given with its conserved first and last residue. Fields, in order: J gene, V gene, clone size, D gene, CDR3 protein, CDR3 DNA. The D gene is left open where the match is weak. Clone size appears in some rows only: once, few, many, or a class for an expanded clone.

J: TRBJ2-6; V: TRBV6-1; size: NA; D: NA; CDR3: CASSAHSGANVLTF; DNA: TGTGCCAGCAGTGCCCACTCTGGGGCCAACGTCCTGACTTTC
J: TRBJ2-3; V: TRBV9; size: NA; D: TRBD2; CDR3: CASSARVTSGDPDTQYF; DNA: TGTGCCAGCAGCGCCCGAGTCACTAGCGGGGATCCAGATACGCAGTATTTT
J: TRBJ2-7; V: TRBV11-2; size: NA; D: TRBD1; CDR3: CASSPDRGRHEQYF; DNA: TGTGCCAGCAGCCCCGACAGGGGTCGGCACGAGCAGTACTTC
J: TRBJ2-2; V: TRBV7-3; size: NA; D: TRBD1; CDR3: CASSLNRGTGELFF; DNA: TGTGCCAGCAGCCTAAACAGGGGCACCGGGGAGCTGTTTTTT
J: TRBJ2-3; V: TRBV5-1; size: NA; D: TRBD2; CDR3: CASSLLAGGTDTQYF; DNA: TGCGCCAGCAGCTTACTAGCGGGTGGCACAGATACGCAGTATTTT
J: TRBJ2-3; V: TRBV7-2; size: NA; D: TRBD2; CDR3: CASSNGITSGRASTDTQYF; DNA: TGTGCCAGCAGCAACGGGATAACTAGCGGGAGAGCAAGCACAGATACGCAGTATTTT
J: TRBJ2-1; V: TRBV21-1; size: few; D: NA; CDR3: CASSKDMELAGEAEQFF; DNA: TGTGCCAGCAGCAAAGATATGGAACTAGCGGGAGAGGCTGAGCAGTTCTTC
J: TRBJ2-1; V: TRBV6-5; size: NA; D: NA; CDR3: CASSYDSYNEQFF; DNA: TGTGCCAGCAGTTACGACAGTTACAATGAGCAGTTCTTC
J: TRBJ2-7; V: TRBV7-9; size: NA; D: NA; CDR3: CASSLAGRDLEQYF; DNA: TGTGCCAGCAGCTTAGCGGGAAGGGATCTCGAGCAGTACTTC
J: TRBJ2-7; V: TRBV4-1; size: NA; D: TRBD1; CDR3: CASSQGSGTGFDYEQYF; DNA: TGCGCCAGCAGCCAAGGGTCCGGGACAGGGTTTGATTACGAGCAGTACTTC
J: TRBJ1-4; V: TRBV6-1; size: NA; D: NA; CDR3: CASSVAINEKLFF; DNA: TGTGCCAGCAGTGTAGCCATTAATGAAAAACTGTTTTTT
J: TRBJ2-1; V: TRBV2; size: NA; D: TRBD2; CDR3: CASNNRGGNEQFF; DNA: TGTGCCAGCAACAATCGGGGGGGCAATGAGCAGTTCTTC
J: TRBJ2-3; V: TRBV14; size: NA; D: NA; CDR3: CASSQGQGGDTDTQYF; DNA: TGTGCCAGCAGCCAAGGACAGGGAGGGGACACAGATACGCAGTATTTT
J: TRBJ2-5; V: TRBV7-2; size: NA; D: NA; CDR3: CASSAIDETQYF; DNA: TGTGCCAGCAGCGCAATCGATGAGACCCAGTACTTC
J: TRBJ1-1; V: TRBV29-1; size: NA; D: NA; CDR3: CSVVPGSNTEAFF; DNA: TGCAGCGTTGTCCCGGGGTCTAACACTGAAGCTTTCTTT
J: TRBJ1-1; V: TRBV9; size: NA; D: TRBD1; CDR3: CASSTGGWGEAFF; DNA: TGTGCCAGCAGTACAGGGGGCTGGGGTGAAGCTTTCTTT
J: TRBJ1-2; V: TRBV4-1; size: NA; D: NA; CDR3: CASSQGQNFNYGYTF; DNA: TGCGCCAGCAGCCAAGGGCAGAACTTTAACTATGGCTACACCTTC
J: TRBJ2-3; V: TRBV7-6; size: NA; D: TRBD2; CDR3: CASTLGGSGVQRGDTQYF; DNA: TGTGCCAGCACTTTGGGGGGTAGCGGGGTCCAGCGAGGAGATACGCAGTATTTT
J: TRBJ2-2; V: TRBV11-2; size: NA; D: NA; CDR3: CASSLNINTGELFF; DNA: TGTGCCAGCAGCTTAAACATCAACACCGGGGAGCTGTTTTTT
J: TRBJ2-1; V: TRBV19; size: NA; D: NA; CDR3: CASSNLAVEQFF; DNA: TGTGCCAGTAGTAATCTGGCCGTGGAGCAGTTCTTC
J: TRBJ2-5; V: TRBV5-4; size: NA; D: NA; CDR3: CASSFAGPQETQYF; DNA: TGTGCCAGCAGCTTTGCAGGGCCTCAAGAGACCCAGTACTTC
J: TRBJ1-3; V: TRBV2; size: few; D: NA; CDR3: CASRSGTAGNTIYF; DNA: TGTGCCAGCCGATCCGGGACCGCCGGAAACACCATATATTTT
J: TRBJ1-1; V: TRBV29-1; size: NA; D: NA; CDR3: CSVRRGGTEAFF; DNA: TGCAGCGTCCGCAGGGGAGGCACTGAAGCTTTCTTT
J: TRBJ2-7; V: TRBV4-1; size: few; D: NA; CDR3: CASSPRTNDYEQYF; DNA: TGCGCCAGCAGCCCGAGGACTAACGACTACGAGCAGTACTTC
J: TRBJ2-1; V: TRBV25-1; size: once; D: NA; CDR3: CASSDPGSSYNEQFF; DNA: TGTGCCAGCAGTGACCCCGGGAGCTCCTACAATGAGCAGTTCTTC
J: TRBJ2-3; V: TRBV7-3; size: NA; D: NA; CDR3: CASSLRGRATDTQYF; DNA: TGTGCCAGCAGCTTAAGGGGGCGTGCGACAGATACGCAGTATTTT
J: TRBJ2-3; V: TRBV5-1; size: NA; D: NA; CDR3: CASSLNGPLDTQYF; DNA: TGCGCCAGCAGCTTAAATGGACCCCTAGATACGCAGTATTTT
J: TRBJ2-5; V: TRBV6-5; size: NA; D: NA; CDR3: CASSYSGGYQETQYF; DNA: TGTGCCAGCAGTTACTCGGGGGGCTACCAAGAGACCCAGTACTTC
J: TRBJ2-1; V: TRBV5-6; size: once; D: NA; CDR3: CASSLAGVGYNEQFF; DNA: TGTGCCAGCAGCTTGGCCGGGGTGGGATACAATGAGCAGTTCTTC
J: TRBJ2-7; V: TRBV7-8; size: NA; D: NA; CDR3: CASSQFGGQSYEQYF; DNA: TGTGCCAGCAGCCAATTCGGGGGACAGTCTTACGAGCAGTACTTC
J: TRBJ2-1; V: TRBV19; size: once; D: TRBD2; CDR3: CASSPSRASGSYNEQFF; DNA: TGTGCCAGTAGTCCCTCTAGGGCTAGCGGGAGCTACAATGAGCAGTTCTTC
J: TRBJ2-3; V: TRBV5-8; size: NA; D: NA; CDR3: CASSEGTLGPQYF; DNA: TGTGCCAGCAGCGAAGGGACTCTAGGTCCGCAGTATTTT
J: TRBJ2-7; V: TRBV9; size: NA; D: NA; CDR3: CASSFGPGLAFDEQYF; DNA: TGTGCCAGCAGCTTCGGTCCCGGACTGGCCTTCGACGAGCAGTACTTC
J: TRBJ2-1; V: TRBV15; size: NA; D: NA; CDR3: CATSRDVVYNEQFF; DNA: TGTGCCACCAGCAGAGATGTCGTTTACAATGAGCAGTTCTTC